The subject of this entry is one TCR beta chain. TCRdb's table, derived via immunoSEQ multiplex PCR, lists solely in-frame clones and lacks some. This sample yields approximately 250,000 clones, of which around 93% are seen a single time; 2.5% to 3% belongs to the top ten. This specimen belongs to a study of blood T cell repertoires in COVID-19. After removal of 1 base from V and 7 bases from J, the junction contained 6 bases not matched to a gene. Germline V CDR1 and CDR2: LGHDT, YNNKEL (reference sequence). The CDR3 is made up of 16 amino acids. The chain has TRBV3-1 (or the pseudogene TRBV3-2) and TRBJ2-2, with 10 bases matching TRBD2. The sample comprised PBMCs or T cells enriched from blood (not recorded which). The TCR originated in a man aged 35-49 years who had been exposed to COVID-19. The CDR3 coding sequence is TGTGCCAGCAGCCAAGGGGCTAGCGGGAGTTTCGGGGAGCTGTTTTTT. Amino acid sequence: CASSQGASGSFGELFF.